This T cell receptor beta chain was sequenced during a study of shared clonotypes between healthy human individuals. Sequencing used immunoSEQ multiplex PCR; TCRdb keeps in-frame clones, though not all of them. Among fewer than 3 million clones listed, 85% to 95% were seen once. V was shortened by 6 bases and J by 3 bases, with 14 bases between the two germline ends. This CDR3 has 14 amino acids. In germline, CDR1 is LNHDA, CDR2 SQIVND (reference sequence). The sequence was obtained from a man aged 18-30 years in good health. Some clones in this sample may be carry-over from other donors' samples. Sequenced input: naive CD4+ T cells from PBMCs. The subset here: CD45RA+ positively selected. V and J are TRBV19 and TRBJ1-2, with no clear D. The CDR3 sequence is CASSRARADYGYTF. The CDR3 DNA is TGTGCCAGTAGCCGGGCCCGTGCGGACTATGGCTACACCTTC.